The 26 T cell receptor beta chains below were found in one sample sequenced in a study of cytomegalovirus exposure and HLA in healthy donors. The PCR used 60 Vbeta and 13 Jbeta primers. Produced via immunoSEQ multiplex PCR; TCRdb's table is partial and in-frame only. The table lists 95,000 to 150,000 clones. Sequencing input: PBMCs. These receptor sequences come from a man aged 35-49 years in good health and CMV-seronegative.

The V gene is TRBV5-6, the J gene TRBJ2-1; 7 bases agree with TRBD1. V trimming: 0 bases; J trimming: 8 bases; junction bases outside the gene matches: 11. CDR1 and CDR2 from the germline V gene are SGHDT and YYEEEE. The CDR3 is made up of 16 amino acids. CDR3 sequence: CASSLDRDRRLYEQFF. CDR3 nucleotides: TGTGCCAGCAGCTTGGATCGGGACAGACGACTATATGAGCAGTTCTTC.

J is TRBJ1-4 and V is TRBV5-4; 8 bases are shared with TRBD1. The CDR3 totals 14 residues. The germline V gene has CDR1 SGHNT and CDR2 YYREEE (reference sequence). V was pared by 4 bases and J by 8 bases, with 7 bases of the junction left unmatched. CDR3 protein: CASSRGQGREKLFF. The CDR3 DNA follows: TGTGCCAGCAGCCGCGGACAGGGCCGCGAAAAACTGTTTTTT.

The J gene is TRBJ1-2, the V gene TRBV2, with a weak D call TRBD1 (5 bases). This CDR3 spans 13 amino acids. From germline, CDR1 is SNHLY and CDR2 FYNNEI. The V gene lost 5 bases and the J gene lost 5 bases, with 12 bases spanning the gap. CDR3 residues: CASSRLTVYGYTF. CDR3 in DNA: TGTGCCAGCAGTCGGTTGACAGTTTATGGCTACACCTTC.

The chain is built from TRBV28 and TRBJ2-7; the match to TRBD2 covers 10 bases. This CDR3 comprises 18 residues. CDR1 and CDR2 (germline): MDHEN, SYDVKM. V was pared by 3 bases and J by 4 bases, with 15 bases of the junction left unmatched. The CDR3 is CASSLPRSVGLAEYEQYF. CDR3 DNA: TGTGCCAGCAGTTTGCCCCGGAGTGTTGGACTAGCGGAATACGAGCAGTACTTC. Drawing the rest from reference TRBV28 and TRBJ2-7, the complete variable domain is DVKVTQSSRYLVKRTGEKVFLECVQDMDHENMFWYRQDPGLGLRLIYFSYDVKMKEKGDIPEGYSVSREKKERFSLILESASTNQTSMYLCASSLPRSVGLAEYEQYFGPGTRLTVT.

The rearrangement joins TRBV29-1 to TRBJ2-3; TRBD1 matches 8 bases. The CDR3 runs to 12 residues. The junction had 4 bases not matched to a gene; V was cut back by 5 bases and J by 6 bases. Per the germline V gene, CDR1 is SQVTM and CDR2 is ANQGSEA. This CDR3 reads CSVWDRPDTQYF. Here the CDR3 DNA reads TGCAGCGTTTGGGACAGGCCCGATACGCAGTATTTT.

In DNA, the CDR3 is TGCGCCAGCAGCCTACCTGACAAGAATGAGCAGTTCTTC. As protein: CASSLPDKNEQFF. The chain links TRBV5-1 to TRBJ2-1; no reliable D call. Germline CDR1 reads SGHRS; CDR2 reads YFSETQ. The CDR3 covers 13 residues. Between the trimmed V and J ends, which lost 4 bases and 7 bases, there was a span of 12 bases.

This chain connects TRBV6-1 to TRBJ2-3; D might be TRBD2 (7 bases). V was clipped by 1 base and J by 1 base, with 9 bases between them. CDR1 is MNHNS and CDR2 is SASEGT in the germline V gene. This CDR3 has 15 amino acids. The CDR3 DNA sequence: TGTGCCAGCAGTGAAGGGGGGGGGCGCACAGATACGCAGTATTTT. This encodes CASSEGGGRTDTQYF.

V gene TRBV5-1 combines with J gene TRBJ1-2; D remains ambiguous. Between the trimmed V and J ends, which lost 1 base and 2 bases, there was a span of 15 bases. Germline CDR1 reads SGHRS; CDR2 reads YFSETQ. There are 16 residues in the CDR3. The CDR3, as DNA: TGCGCCAGCAGCTTGAGTGCAGGTCCACAGAACTATGGCTACACCTTC. This codes for CASSLSAGPQNYGYTF.

V is TRBV11-2 and J is TRBJ2-7; 12 bases agree with TRBD2. Germline CDR1 reads SGHAT; CDR2 reads FQNNGV. The CDR3 contains 15 residues. V lost 5 bases to trimming and J lost 5 bases; unmatched junction nucleotides: 7. CDR3: CASSTRLAGVHEQYF. In DNA, the CDR3 is TGTGCCAGCAGCACTCGACTAGCGGGAGTCCACGAGCAGTACTTC.

The rearrangement links TRBV5-1 to TRBJ2-1, with 7 nucleotides matching TRBD2. Germline loops: CDR1 SGHRS, CDR2 YFSETQ. The ends lost 2 bases at V and 3 bases at J; junction bases unmatched: 2. The CDR3 runs 14 residues. The CDR3 DNA follows: TGCGCCAGCAGCTTAGCGGGGCTCTACAATGAGCAGTTCTTC. As protein: CASSLAGLYNEQFF.

The rearrangement uses TRBV7-6 and TRBJ2-5; 9 bases fit TRBD1. From germline, CDR1 is SGHVS and CDR2 FNYEAQ. This CDR3 is 14 amino acids long. V lost 2 bases, J lost 5 bases, and 3 bases stayed unmatched. CDR3 loop: CASSLTGTGETQYF. DNA for the CDR3: TGTGCCAGCAGCTTAACCGGGACAGGGGAGACCCAGTACTTC.

This chain links TRBV29-1 with TRBJ2-5, with D perhaps matching TRBD1 (5 bases). The closer fit of TRBJ2-7 to the DNA end suggests the J call may be wrong. Germline CDR1 SQVTM, CDR2 ANQGSEA. The CDR3 runs to 14 residues. As DNA, the CDR3 is TGCAGCGCAGCCTTCACAGGAGACTCCTACGAGCAGTACTTC. This codes for CSAAFTGDSYEQYF.

This chain connects TRBV10-3 to TRBJ1-3; no definite D call. Looked up from germline, CDR1 is ENHRY and CDR2 is SYGVKD. CDR3 length: 16 amino acids. With 4 bases removed from V and 0 bases from J, the gap between germline ends came to 13 bases. CDR3 protein: CAISGPGPRSGNTIYF. The DNA for the CDR3 is TGTGCCATCAGTGGCCCGGGTCCTCGCTCTGGAAACACCATATATTTT.

The chain joins TRBV7-6 to TRBJ2-2, with TRBD2 identical over 16 bases. CDR3 size: 19 residues. CDR1 SGHVS and CDR2 FNYEAQ come from the germline V gene. V shed 0 bases, J shed 5 bases, and the junction held 6 bases outside the gene matches. The CDR3 nucleotides are TGTGCCAGCAGCTTAGCGCCGGGACTAGCGGGAGGGCGAACCGGGGAGCTGTTTTTT. Translation gives CASSLAPGLAGGRTGELFF.

V usage is TRBV10-3 and J usage is TRBJ2-1; D is uncertain. Between the trimmed V and J ends, which lost 6 bases and 12 bases, there was a span of 24 bases. Germline-derived CDR1 and CDR2 are ENHRY and SYGVKD. The CDR3 runs 15 residues. The CDR3 loop reads CAISDPLPPLVGQFF. The CDR3 coding sequence is TGTGCCATCAGCGACCCACTACCACCATTGGTTGGGCAGTTCTTC.

The chain has TRBV10-3 and TRBJ1-2; D is possibly TRBD1 (6 bases). Between the trimmed V and J ends, which lost 3 bases and 8 bases, there was a span of 19 bases. The CDR3 spans 15 residues. Germline loops: CDR1 ENHRY, CDR2 SYGVKD. The CDR3 loop reads CAISERTHQGSGYTF. In nucleotides, the CDR3 is TGTGCCATCAGTGAACGTACTCATCAGGGGTCGGGCTACACCTTC.

The chain carries TRBV11-3 and TRBJ1-2; maybe TRBD1 (6 bases). The V end was cut by 3 bases, the J end by 3 bases, with 8 bases between. CDR1 is SGHNT, CDR2 YENEEA, per germline. The CDR3 runs to 13 residues. This CDR3 reads CASSFDRYYGYTF. The CDR3 DNA is TGTGCCAGCAGCTTTGACAGGTACTATGGCTACACCTTC. The entire variable domain, with the rest obtained from reference TRBV11-3 and TRBJ1-2, is as follows: EAGVVQSPRYKIIEKKQPVAFWCNPISGHNTLYWYLQNLGQGPELLIRYENEEAVDDSQLPKDRFSAERLKGVDSTLKIQPAELGDSAVYLCASSFDRYYGYTFGSGTRLTVV.

In DNA, the CDR3 is TGTGCCACCATGGGGGACAGGGGGACCGGGGAGCTGTTTTTT. Protein: CATMGDRGTGELFF. V is TRBV6-6 and J is TRBJ2-2; 11 bases fit TRBD1. The V and J ends lost 10 bases and 5 bases, in that order; junction bases with no gene match: 6. The length of the CDR3 is 14 residues. CDR1 is MNHNY, CDR2 SVGAGI, per germline (reference sequence).

The CDR3 bases are TGCGCCAGCAGCCCGGCGGTTAGGGGCCCTAATGAAAAACTGTTTTTT. It encodes CASSPAVRGPNEKLFF. V usage is TRBV5-1 and J usage is TRBJ1-4; D is possibly TRBD1 (5 bases). Germline CDR1 and CDR2: SGHRS and YFSETQ. V lost 4 bases and J 3 bases, leaving 16 bases between the germline ends. The CDR3 totals 16 residues.

V usage is TRBV27 and J usage is TRBJ1-1, with 11 bases lining up with TRBD1. CDR1 is MNHEY and CDR2 is SMNVEV in the germline V gene (reference sequence). The CDR3 covers 14 residues. V was pared by 9 bases and J by 2 bases, with 5 bases of the junction left unmatched. CDR3 DNA sequence: TGTGCCAGTGGACAGGGGGCGATAAACACTGAAGCTTTCTTT. Protein product: CASGQGAINTEAFF.

The gene calls are TRBV27 and TRBJ2-1; D uncertain. The CDR3 is 14 residues long. Germline V lookup: CDR1 MNHEY, CDR2 SMNVEV (reference sequence). The germline V and J ends were trimmed by 0 bases and 3 bases, with 6 bases remaining between them. As DNA, the CDR3 is TGTGCCAGCAGTTTATCCGGGTTCTACAATGAGCAGTTCTTC. Its translation: CASSLSGFYNEQFF.

The V call is TRBV11-3, the J call TRBJ1-1; 8 nucleotides line up with TRBD1. The CDR3 runs to 15 residues. CDR1 and CDR2 (germline): SGHNT, YENEEA. V shed 3 bases, J shed 5 bases, and the junction held 8 bases outside the gene matches. CDR3 region: CASSFARTGGTEAFF. Here the CDR3 DNA reads TGTGCCAGCAGCTTTGCCCGAACAGGGGGGACTGAAGCTTTCTTT. The complete variable domain, with remaining parts taken from reference TRBV11-3 and TRBJ1-1, reads EAGVVQSPRYKIIEKKQPVAFWCNPISGHNTLYWYLQNLGQGPELLIRYENEEAVDDSQLPKDRFSAERLKGVDSTLKIQPAELGDSAVYLCASSFARTGGTEAFFGQGTRLTVV.

This chain joins TRBV5-1 and TRBJ1-2; D is perhaps TRBD1 (5 bases). V lost 0 bases and J lost 2, with 8 bases in between. Germline V gene lookup returns CDR1 SGHRS and CDR2 YFSETQ. The CDR3 extends over 14 amino acids. This CDR3 is CASSLEGVNYGYTF. In nucleotides, the CDR3 is TGCGCCAGCAGCTTGGAAGGGGTAAACTATGGCTACACCTTC. Full variable domain (remainder filled in from reference TRBV5-1 and TRBJ1-2): KAGVTQTPRYLIKTRGQQVTLSCSPISGHRSVSWYQQTPGQGLQFLFEYFSETQRNKGNFPGRFSGRQFSNSRSEMNVSTLELGDSALYLCASSLEGVNYGYTFGSGTRLTVV.

To note about this clone: Its ends do not fully match the called genes, so a read error is possible. The chain is built from TRBV7-2 and TRBJ2-7; D perhaps matches TRBD2 (6 bases). This CDR3 is built from 16 residues. Germline V gene sequence: CDR1 SGHTA, CDR2 FQGNSA. The CDR3 region has the DNA TGTGCCAGCGGCTTACAGGTTCGGGAGTTCTCCTACGAGCAGTACTTC. It codes for CASGLQVREFSYEQYF.

CDR3: CASSLEGQGPDTQYF. CDR3 bases: TGTGCCAGCAGCTTAGAGGGACAGGGTCCAGATACGCAGTATTTT. J is TRBJ2-3 and V is TRBV7-8; 9 bases fit TRBD1. The CDR3 contains 15 residues. Germline V gene sequence: CDR1 SGHVS, CDR2 FQNEAQ. Trimming at V came to 1 base and at J to 4 bases, leaving 3 bases not matched to a gene.

The genes are TRBV7-2 and TRBJ2-7; 9 bases are shared with TRBD1. V shed 2 bases and J 3 bases; nucleotides not matched to a gene: 5. This CDR3 has 15 residues. Germline V gene sequence: CDR1 SGHTA, CDR2 FQGNSA. This CDR3 reads CASSLSTGQGYEQYF. The CDR3 region has the DNA TGTGCCAGCAGCTTAAGCACGGGACAGGGCTACGAGCAGTACTTC.